One and the same sample provided the 27 T cell receptor beta chains below, sequenced in a study of metastatic and nonmetastatic thyroid tumors. Among the patients, none had received any treatment before thyroid surgery. TCRdb re-called clones from the PCR reads using MiXCR. The sample comprises more than 4,500 clones, under 30% of which are singletons, and around 16% rests with the top ten. The sample consisted of adjacent normal tissue. The source of these receptors is a female donor with papillary thyroid cancer or a benign thyroid nodule (not recorded which). Some clones in this sample may be carry-over from other donors' samples.

This clone counts as medium-sized. The chain combines TRBV7-2 with TRBJ2-5; D tentatively reads TRBD1 or TRBD2 (6 bases each). CDR1 and CDR2 from the germline V gene are SGHTA and FQGNSA. This CDR3 has 15 residues. Trimming shortened V by 5 bases and J by 3 bases, and 16 bases separated the two germline ends. The CDR3 DNA sequence: TGTGCCAGCAGCCTTGGGGGGCTTCCAAAAGAGACCCAGTACTTC. It codes for CASSLGGLPKETQYF.

For this clone: Because the CDR3 is missing its conserved closing phenylalanine or tryptophan, this is likely a read error. The DNA is left out, because the CDR3 cannot be placed on it with certainty; the CDR3 is given as TCRdb lists it. V is TRBV6-5 and J is TRBJ1-6. The CDR3 is made up of 16 amino acids, end residues included. Germline V CDR1 and CDR2: MNHEY, SVGAGI. The CDR3 reads CASSSKFGSYNSPLHI.

This clone was seen more than once but under ten times. The chain's CDR3 is CASSGDSTDTQYF. The CDR3 coding sequence is TGTGCCTCTAGCGGGGATAGCACAGATACGCAGTATTTT. The chain employs TRBV12-3 or TRBV12-4 and TRBJ2-3; 9 nucleotides match TRBD2. The length of the CDR3 is 13 residues. J gave up 0 bases and V 11 bases, and 3 bases lay outside the gene matches.

This clone was picked up many times. This chain connects TRBV7-2 to TRBJ2-5; TRBD1 might be the D (6 bases). The V end lost 5 bases, the J end lost 5 bases, and 18 bases lay between the germline ends. The CDR3 spans 15 residues. Per the germline V gene, CDR1 is SGHTA and CDR2 is FQGNSA. In DNA form, the CDR3 reads TGTGCCAGCAGCCAAACACAGGGTGTGGGGGAGACCCAGTACTTC. It yields the protein CASSQTQGVGETQYF.

This clone is large. The J gene is TRBJ2-7, the V gene TRBV20-1; perhaps TRBD2 as D (6 bases). The germline V and J ends were trimmed by 2 bases and 3 bases, with 14 bases remaining between them. From germline, CDR1 is DFQATT and CDR2 SNEGSKA (reference sequence). The CDR3 spans 14 residues. CDR3 in amino acids: CSARRPRGNYEQYF. In DNA form, the CDR3 reads TGCAGTGCTAGACGCCCCCGGGGGAACTACGAGCAGTACTTC.

This clone was detected many times. The sample contains more than one DNA sequence encoding this CDR3. The V call is TRBV4-3, the J call TRBJ2-1; no clear D gene. With 3 bases removed from V and 8 bases from J, the gap between germline ends came to 11 bases. Germline values: CDR1 LGHNA, CDR2 YSLEER. The CDR3 totals 13 residues. CDR3 residues: CASSQDPTDEQFF. For the CDR3, the DNA is TGCGCCAGCAGCCAGGATCCTACGGATGAGCAGTTCTTC.

The J gene is TRBJ2-3, the V gene TRBV5-1; a weak D match, TRBD1 (5 bases). The CDR3 length is 15 residues. The germline CDR1 and CDR2 sequences are SGHRS and YFSETQ. The V and J ends lost 4 bases and 0 bases respectively, with 12 bases between them. CDR3 residues: CASSTTGASTDTQYF. The CDR3 nucleotides are TGCGCCAGCAGCACTACAGGTGCTAGCACAGATACGCAGTATTTT.

This clone ranks as medium-sized. The rearrangement joins TRBV20-1 to TRBJ1-6; TRBD1 aligns across 7 bases. The CDR3 totals 18 residues. CDR1 DFQATT and CDR2 SNEGSKA come from the germline V gene (reference sequence). Losses at the gene ends were 0 bases for V and 0 bases for J; bases not matched to a gene: 8. DNA of the CDR3: TGCAGTGCTAGAGATCTAAGGCAGGGGGGCTCCTATAATTCACCCCTCCACTTT. Translation gives CSARDLRQGGSYNSPLHF.

This sequence joins TRBV7-8 and TRBJ2-3; D is ambiguous. Germline loops: CDR1 SGHVS, CDR2 FQNEAQ. The V end lost 5 bases, the J end lost 0 bases, and 15 bases lay between the germline ends. CDR3 length: 16 residues. CDR3 nucleotide sequence: TGTGCCAGCAGCCAGTGGTCCTTAGCAAGCACAGATACGCAGTATTTT. Its protein is CASSQWSLASTDTQYF.

The chain joins TRBV20-1 to TRBJ1-3; D is undetermined. The CDR3 is 13 residues long. Trimming stripped 5 bases from V and 2 bases from J, with 10 bases between. The germline CDR1 and CDR2 sequences are DFQATT and SNEGSKA (reference sequence). Written as DNA, the CDR3 is TGCAGTGCTGGAAGGACGGCTGGAAACACCATATATTTT. Translating it yields CSAGRTAGNTIYF.

The V call is TRBV20-1, the J call TRBJ1-6; D is possibly TRBD1 (5 bases). Trimming left V 4 bases short and J 9 bases short, with 7 bases between. Looked up from germline, CDR1 is DFQATT and CDR2 is SNEGSKA (reference sequence). The CDR3 covers 11 residues. CDR3 coding DNA: TGCAGTGCTACCGGGGGTTCACCCCTCCACTTT. As protein: CSATGGSPLHF.

Points on this clone: Because it lacks the conserved phenylalanine or tryptophan at the end, this CDR3 is likely a read error. It is unclear where the CDR3 begins or ends on the DNA, so no DNA is shown, and the CDR3 is as TCRdb lists it. The V gene is TRBV27, the J gene TRBJ1-6; the table's D call, TRBD1, has no DNA check behind it. Germline V lookup: CDR1 MNHEY, CDR2 SMNVEV (reference sequence). The CDR3 has 17 amino acids, counting both end residues. CDR3 region: CASRSHPGRMYNSPLHC.

This clone was seen a few times. A much larger clonotype is one base distant, so this may be a read error. CDR3 nucleotide sequence: TGTGCCAGCAGGTCAGGGGCCACGAACACTGAAGCTTTCTTT. Translated: CASRSGATNTEAFF. V gene TRBV27 combines with J gene TRBJ1-1; D may be TRBD1 (6 bases). The length of the CDR3 is 14 residues. V lost 6 bases and J lost 1, with 12 bases in between. From germline, CDR1 is MNHEY and CDR2 SMNVEV (reference sequence).

CDR3 DNA sequence: TGTGCCAGCAGCGCCCCAGCTAGCGGGGGGGCTAGCACAGATACGCAGTATTTT. Its protein is CASSAPASGGASTDTQYF. The chain uses TRBV9 and TRBJ2-3, with 12 nucleotides matching TRBD2. The V segment lost 3 bases and the J segment 0 bases; nucleotides outside the gene matches: 8. The CDR3 covers 18 residues. Germline V lookup: CDR1 SGDLS, CDR2 YYNGEE.

The rearrangement links TRBV28 to TRBJ2-7, with 7 bases lining up with TRBD2. This CDR3 has 14 residues. CDR1 and CDR2 (germline): MDHEN, SYDVKM. The V segment lost 3 bases and the J segment 5 bases; nucleotides outside the gene matches: 7. This CDR3 reads CASSFGLAGDEQYF. DNA of the CDR3: TGTGCCAGCAGTTTCGGCTTGGCGGGGGACGAGCAGTACTTC.

This clone is medium-sized (0.01 to 0.1%) within its sample. DNA of the CDR3: TGTGCCAGCACCGCGAAGTACTCAGGGACAGATACGCAGTATTTT. It is translated as CASTAKYSGTDTQYF. The rearrangement uses TRBV6-1 and TRBJ2-3; D may be TRBD1 (5 bases). In germline, CDR1 is MNHNS, CDR2 SASEGT. The CDR3 length is 15 residues. Trimming pared 7 bases from V and 3 bases from J, leaving 17 bases between.

The V and J genes are TRBV5-1 and TRBJ2-3, with D possibly matching TRBD1 (5 bases). Trimming removed 1 base from V and 5 bases from J, with 8 bases in between. Germline-derived CDR1 and CDR2 are SGHRS and YFSETQ. This CDR3 comprises 13 residues. The CDR3 loop reads CASSLSQGDTQYF. In nucleotides, the CDR3 is TGCGCCAGCAGCTTGTCCCAGGGAGATACGCAGTATTTT. Filled out from reference TRBV5-1 and TRBJ2-3, the complete variable domain reads KAGVTQTPRYLIKTRGQQVTLSCSPISGHRSVSWYQQTPGQGLQFLFEYFSETQRNKGNFPGRFSGRQFSNSRSEMNVSTLELGDSALYLCASSLSQGDTQYFGPGTRLTVL.

The chain employs TRBV10-2 and TRBJ2-5, with TRBD2 matching 8 bases. J was trimmed by 0 bases and V by 8 bases; bases with no gene match: 2. CDR1 is WSHSY and CDR2 is SAAADI in the germline V gene. The CDR3 extends over 13 amino acids. The CDR3 sequence is CASQRGNQETQYF. Here the CDR3 DNA reads TGCGCCAGCCAGCGGGGGAACCAAGAGACCCAGTACTTC.

By share, this clone counts as medium-sized. This sequence joins TRBV29-1 and TRBJ1-5; 7 nucleotides match TRBD1. This CDR3 is built from 13 residues. Germline V gene data show CDR1 as SQVTM and CDR2 as ANQGSEA. V lost 6 bases and J lost 4; bases outside the gene matches: 6. CDR3 sequence reads: CSVQGQPNQPQHF. The DNA for the CDR3 is TGCAGCGTCCAGGGACAGCCGAATCAGCCCCAGCATTTT.

This clone has only a few counts. The rearrangement links TRBV11-2 to TRBJ2-3; 7 bases map to TRBD2. The CDR3 is 17 amino acids. Germline CDR1 is SGHAT and CDR2 is FQNNGV. The trim removed 5 bases at V and 0 bases at J, leaving 11 bases unmatched. CDR3 nucleotides: TGTGCCAGCAGCCTTTGGAGCGCGGGAGAGAGCACAGATACGCAGTATTTT. This translates into CASSLWSAGESTDTQYF.

The chain has TRBV28 and TRBJ1-2; the D gene is possibly TRBD1 (5 bases). The germline V gene encodes CDR1 MDHEN and CDR2 SYDVKM. V gave up 3 bases and J gave up 4 bases, with 18 bases separating them. The CDR3 sequence is 16 residues long. CDR3 residues: CASSLGPLGGTYGYTF. CDR3 coding DNA: TGTGCCAGCAGTTTGGGACCTTTGGGGGGAACCTATGGCTACACCTTC.

This clone was found a few times. The J gene is TRBJ2-6, the V gene TRBV20-1, with 11 bases that match TRBD2. The CDR3 is made up of 16 amino acids. The J segment lost 6 bases and the V segment lost 3 bases, leaving 7 bases of the junction unmatched. Looked up from germline, CDR1 is DFQATT and CDR2 is SNEGSKA (reference sequence). In DNA, the CDR3 is TGCAGTGCTAGGATTAGCGGGGGGGATTCGGCCAACGTCCTGACTTTC. Protein: CSARISGGDSANVLTF.

There are a few counts of this clone. The chain links TRBV12-3 or TRBV12-4 to TRBJ2-2, with 12 positions matching TRBD2. This CDR3 comprises 16 residues. Trimming at V came to 6 bases and at J to 4 bases, leaving 6 bases not matched to a gene. The CDR3, as DNA: TGTGCCAGCAGCCGACTAGCGGGAGTTTCCACCGGGGAGCTGTTTTTT. This codes for CASSRLAGVSTGELFF.

Judged by abundance, this clone is large (0.1 to 1%). The V and J genes are TRBV20-1 and TRBJ1-6; the D gene is possibly TRBD1 (5 bases). The CDR3 is 16 amino acids. Germline assignment: CDR1 DFQATT and CDR2 SNEGSKA (reference sequence). Trimming removed 1 base from V and 6 bases from J, with 16 bases in between. CDR3 coding DNA: TGCAGTGCTAGAGGCGGGAGGGGCAAAGTTAATTCACCCCTCCACTTT. Its protein product is CSARGGRGKVNSPLHF.

The chain links TRBV13 to TRBJ2-3; D is undetermined. This CDR3 spans 11 amino acids. The V gene lost 7 bases and the J gene lost 6 bases, with 8 bases spanning the gap. CDR1 is PRHDT, CDR2 FYEKMQ, per germline (reference sequence). The CDR3 nucleotides are TGTGCCAGCACCCGGTTGGATACGCAGTATTTT. Translation: CASTRLDTQYF.

The chain joins TRBV12-3 or TRBV12-4 to TRBJ2-1; D not certain. The germline V and J ends were trimmed by 4 bases and 2 bases, with 0 bases remaining between them. CDR3 length: 11 residues. CDR3 sequence: CASSSYNEQFF. Written as DNA, the CDR3 is TGTGCCAGCAGTTCCTACAATGAGCAGTTCTTC.

This clone was seen a handful of times. V and J are TRBV7-2 and TRBJ1-1; D is possibly TRBD1 (6 bases). CDR3 length: 14 residues. The V gene lost 8 bases and the J gene lost 7 bases, with 20 bases spanning the gap. Germline V gene data show CDR1 as SGHTA and CDR2 as FQGNSA. This chain's CDR3 is CASGELGGGHEAFF. The CDR3 nucleotides read TGTGCCAGCGGCGAGTTGGGGGGGGGCCATGAAGCTTTCTTT.